Described below is a single T cell receptor (beta chain) sequence and its context. The entry originates in a study of blood T cell repertoires in COVID-19. Across the whole study: T cells, B-cell-depleted T cells, or PBMCs supplied cDNA or gDNA.

This CDR3 comprises 14 residues. V was clipped by 0 bases and J by 3 bases, with 10 bases between them. From germline, CDR1 is SGHDT and CDR2 YYEEEE. Authors' processing steps: Estimation of nucleated cell counts relied on the amplification of reference gene primers. The assay was immunoSEQ multiplex PCR, and TCRdb's table has in-frame clones only and misses some. The V and J calls and clone size are taken from that table; D and trimming were inferred from the DNA. The sample includes 65,000 to 85,000 clones, about nine tenths of them seen just once. The chain has TRBV5-6 and TRBJ2-7; D is unclear. The sequenced material came from peripheral blood. The sequence came from a human donor in a cohort sampled during active COVID-19. This chain's CDR3 is CASSLGAPLYEQYF. The DNA of the CDR3 is TGTGCCAGCAGCTTGGGGGCCCCCCTCTACGAGCAGTACTTC.